One and the same sample provided the 2 T cell receptor beta chains below, sequenced in a study of esophageal squamous cell carcinoma under preoperative chemotherapy. Each CDR3 protein is one row after TCRdb ran MiXCR on the PCR reads. The sample holds about 6,600 distinct CDR3 sequences, approximately 33% seen once. Time point here: before preoperative PTX-NDP chemotherapy. The specimen was collected from a patient given preoperative chemotherapy. These receptors all come from a human donor with esophageal squamous cell carcinoma. The donor label of this sample is uncertain.

The V gene is TRBV7-6, the J gene TRBJ2-1; the D gene could be TRBD1 or TRBD2 (6 bases each). Near its end, the DNA agrees better with TRBJ2-7, so the J call may be wrong. The CDR3 runs 14 residues. Germline V CDR1 and CDR2: SGHVS, FNYEAQ. In DNA, the CDR3 is TGTGGCAGGAGCTTAGTGGGGGGCGGAGAGACGCAGTACTTC. Translation gives CGRSLVGGGETQYF.

This clonotype was seen many times. The chain uses TRBV7-6 and TRBJ2-1; D unresolved. The V end lost 5 bases, the J end lost 13 bases, and 18 bases lay between the germline ends. This CDR3 is built from 13 residues. Looked up from germline, CDR1 is SGHVS and CDR2 is FNYEAQ. The CDR3 region has the DNA TGTGCCAGCAGCGACACCCTCCAAGAGACCCAGTTCTTC. As protein: CASSDTLQETQFF.